This T cell receptor beta chain was identified in a study of blood T cell repertoires in COVID-19. Study-level background: T cells, B-cell-depleted T cells, or PBMCs provided the cDNA or gDNA that served as material.

Profiling relied on immunoSEQ multiplex PCR, and the TCRdb table lists in-frame clones only, not all of them. The sample comprises around 250,000 clones, about 83% of which are singletons, and more than 1.5% rests with the top ten. This CDR3 is 14 amino acids long. V lost 9 bases and J 7 bases, leaving 18 bases between the germline ends. The germline V gene has CDR1 MNHEY and CDR2 SVGAGI. This sequence was found in a man aged 25-45 years who had recovered from COVID-19. V gene TRBV6-5 combines with J gene TRBJ1-4; D unresolved. The material sequenced was peripheral blood. CDR3 region: CASSIGVRREKLFF. The CDR3 DNA is TGTGCCAGTTCCATCGGGGTACGACGTGAAAAACTGTTTTTT.